Listed below are T cell receptor beta chains from one sample, sequenced in a study of blood T cell repertoires in COVID-19. The protocol was immunoSEQ multiplex PCR, while the TCRdb copy is restricted to in-frame clones and leaves out a portion. The sample records 300,000 to 400,000 clones, about 90% being singletons. Sequenced input: peripheral blood. The receptors shown here come from a woman aged 45 to 65 with COVID-19, enrolled during active disease. The CDR3 runs from the conserved cysteine through the conserved F or W. The D gene is left open where the match is weak. Not all rows give a size; the values are once, few, many and, for expanded clones, a class.

size,J,V,D,CDR3,DNA
-,TRBJ2-7,TRBV7-8,TRBD2,CASSFGLAGGTYEQYF,TGTGCCAGCAGCTTTGGACTAGCGGGAGGGACCTACGAGCAGTACTTC
-,TRBJ1-2,TRBV25-1,-,CASSEWSTGWGYTF,TGTGCCAGCAGTGAATGGAGCACAGGGTGGGGCTACACCTTC
-,TRBJ2-5,TRBV7-8,TRBD2,CASSKLAVQETQYF,TGTGCCAGCAGCAAACTAGCGGTCCAAGAGACCCAGTACTTC
-,TRBJ2-3,TRBV27,-,CASSPGQLSTDTQYF,TGTGCCAGCAGTCCCGGACAGCTGAGCACAGATACGCAGTATTTT
once,TRBJ2-2,TRBV7-9,TRBD2,CASSLTSGQNTGELFF,TGTGCCAGCAGCTTAACTAGCGGGCAGAACACCGGGGAGCTGTTTTTT
-,TRBJ2-2,TRBV14,-,CASSPTLLGRNTGELFF,TGTGCCAGCAGCCCGACTCTATTGGGGAGGAACACCGGGGAGCTGTTTTTT
-,TRBJ2-7,TRBV19,TRBD1,CASSTPGTGSYEQYF,TGTGCCAGTAGTACCCCCGGGACAGGTTCCTACGAGCAGTACTTC
-,TRBJ2-1,TRBV18,-,CASSLLETINEQFF,TGTGCCAGCTCACTACTAGAGACCATAAATGAGCAGTTCTTC
-,TRBJ2-3,TRBV19,TRBD2,CATGQRGLSDTQYF,TGTGCCACCGGCCAGCGGGGTCTCTCAGATACGCAGTATTTT
-,TRBJ2-5,TRBV4-3,-,CASSQDPVRAETQYF,TGCGCCAGCAGCCAAGATCCGGTCAGGGCTGAGACCCAGTACTTC
-,TRBJ2-1,TRBV20-1,-,CSASLDTKGPTYNEQFF,TGCAGTGCTAGTTTGGACACTAAAGGGCCAACCTACAATGAGCAGTTCTTC
-,TRBJ1-1,TRBV4-2,-,CASSQVAGRENTEAFF,TGTGCCAGCAGCCAAGTCGCGGGGCGGGAGAACACTGAAGCTTTCTTT
-,TRBJ2-7,TRBV7-8,TRBD1,CASSGGTGGAYEQYF,TGTGCCAGCAGCGGGGGGACAGGGGGCGCCTACGAGCAGTACTTC
once,TRBJ2-7,TRBV3-1/TRBV3-2,-,CASSSLLPTYEQYF,TGTGCCAGCAGCTCCCTATTGCCTACCTACGAGCAGTACTTC
-,TRBJ2-7,TRBV5-4,TRBD2,CASIAGGPGNEQYF,TGTGCCAGCATAGCGGGAGGGCCTGGGAACGAGCAGTACTTC
-,TRBJ2-3,TRBV2,-,CASSPELAAQYF,TGTGCCAGCAGTCCCGAGCTAGCTGCGCAGTATTTT
-,TRBJ2-5,TRBV5-1,TRBD2,CASSLGTSGKQETQYF,TGCGCCAGCAGCTTAGGGACTAGCGGTAAACAAGAGACCCAGTACTTC
-,TRBJ1-2,TRBV18,-,CASSPAGTSYGYTF,TGTGCCAGCTCTCCAGCAGGGACATCCTATGGCTACACCTTC
-,TRBJ1-3,TRBV19,TRBD1,CASSILQGTSGNTIYF,TGTGCCAGTAGTATACTACAGGGGACCTCTGGAAACACCATATATTTT
-,TRBJ2-1,TRBV25-1,-,CASSELTGEQFF,TGTGCCAGCAGTGAGCTAACCGGTGAGCAGTTCTTC
-,TRBJ2-5,TRBV4-1,-,CASSLLGRGTRGEETQYF,TGCGCCAGCAGCCTCTTGGGGAGGGGGACAAGGGGGGAAGAGACCCAGTACTTC
once,TRBJ2-7,TRBV7-8,TRBD2,CASSFTSGRPDYEQYF,TGTGCCAGCAGCTTTACTAGCGGGAGGCCCGACTACGAGCAGTACTTC
-,TRBJ2-1,TRBV19,TRBD1,CASSPGQGGAAYNEQFF,TGTGCCAGTAGCCCGGGACAGGGAGGAGCGGCCTACAATGAGCAGTTCTTC
-,TRBJ2-3,TRBV25-1,TRBD2,CASSETSGRATDTQYF,TGTGCCAGCAGTGAAACTAGCGGGAGAGCCACAGATACGCAGTATTTT
-,TRBJ2-3,TRBV29-1,-,CSVDNLDRTSTDTQYF,TGCAGCGTTGACAATTTAGACAGGACTTCCACAGATACGCAGTATTTT
few,TRBJ2-7,TRBV18,-,CASSSSYEQYF,TGTGCCAGCTCATCGTCCTACGAGCAGTACTTC
-,TRBJ1-1,TRBV27,-,CASSFTGNTEAFF,TGTGCCAGCAGTTTCACAGGGAACACTGAAGCTTTCTTT
-,TRBJ2-1,TRBV3-1/TRBV3-2,TRBD1,CASSRTGTGYNEQFF,TGTGCCAGCAGCCGAACCGGGACAGGGTACAATGAGCAGTTCTTC
-,TRBJ1-2,TRBV10-2,-,CASSELGGFWGYTF,TGCGCCAGCAGTGAGTTAGGAGGGTTCTGGGGCTACACCTTC